This T cell receptor beta chain originates from a study of T cell responses to AZD1222 COVID-19 vaccine. TCRdb's copy holds only in-frame clones and misses some; the assay was immunoSEQ multiplex PCR. The sample yields under 130,000 clones, 92% seen once. There are 17 residues in the CDR3. V gave up 2 bases and J gave up 4 bases, with 20 bases separating them. Per the germline V gene, CDR1 is ENHRY and CDR2 is SYGVKD. This TCR was recovered from an adult in good health. The input for sequencing was peripheral blood, taken on day 0 of AZD1222 vaccination. The chain has TRBV10-3 and TRBJ1-2; D is uncertain. CDR3 sequence (DNA): TGTGCCATCAGTGAGGGGAAGTGGGCCTTCCCTAGCTATGGCTACACCTTC. The encoded protein is CAISEGKWAFPSYGYTF.